Each of the 28 T cell receptor beta chains below was sequenced from the same sample in a study of post-analysis software for immune sequencing data. Study outcomes and limitations: Five or six TRBV segments were significantly more frequent in patients than in controls. TRBV5-6, TRBV5-1 and TRBV20-1 were among these segments.

Antigens of these TCRs are unknown. The TCR beta cDNA libraries contained unique molecular identifiers. TCRdb reprocessed the PCR reads via MiXCR and lists one record per CDR3 protein. The table lists under 900,000 distinct CDR3 sequences, 53% of them singletons, with approximately 4.5% in the top ten. The specimen sequenced was blood. These receptors originate from a girl aged 10-17 years with multiple sclerosis.

This clonotype was seen a handful of times. The chain combines TRBV5-6 with TRBJ2-5; 10 bases align to TRBD2. The trim removed 7 bases at V and 0 bases at J, leaving 3 bases unmatched. The germline V gene has CDR1 SGHDT and CDR2 YYEEEE. This CDR3 has 14 residues. DNA for the CDR3: TGTGCCAGCTCTAGCGGGGGAAACCAAGAGACCCAGTACTTC. This encodes CASSSGGNQETQYF.

The V and J genes are TRBV29-1 and TRBJ2-1; TRBD1 agrees at 11 bases. Germline V gene sequence: CDR1 SQVTM, CDR2 ANQGSEA. The J segment lost 6 bases and the V segment lost 1 base, leaving 8 bases of the junction unmatched. This CDR3 comprises 16 residues. The CDR3 loop reads CSVEASGTGGFNEQFF. The CDR3 bases are TGCAGCGTTGAAGCCTCCGGGACAGGGGGGTTCAATGAGCAGTTCTTC.

This clonotype showed up just once. V and J are TRBV12-3 or TRBV12-4 and TRBJ2-1; perhaps TRBD2 as D (5 bases). The V and J ends lost 5 bases and 6 bases respectively, with 14 bases between them. The CDR3 contains 14 residues. CDR3 in amino acids: CASSRPPRGNEQFF. Written as DNA, the CDR3 is TGTGCCAGCAGTAGACCCCCACGGGGCAATGAGCAGTTCTTC.

The chain employs TRBV2 and TRBJ2-7; a possible D gene is TRBD1 (5 bases). Germline V gene data show CDR1 as SNHLY and CDR2 as FYNNEI. Trimming stripped 4 bases from V and 3 bases from J, with 16 bases between. CDR3 length equals 15 residues. The CDR3 protein is CASSVTGESFYEQYF. The DNA of the CDR3 is TGTGCCAGCAGTGTAACAGGAGAGTCATTCTACGAGCAGTACTTC.

This clonotype was recorded a few times. The rearrangement joins TRBV12-3 or TRBV12-4 to TRBJ2-1, with TRBD1 identical over 7 bases. V dropped 3 bases and J dropped 0; count of bases not matched to a gene: 8. This CDR3 spans 17 amino acids. CDR3 residues: CASSFTLDRRSYNEQFF. The CDR3 nucleotides are TGTGCCAGCAGTTTTACCCTGGACAGGCGCTCCTACAATGAGCAGTTCTTC.

The chain is built from TRBV20-1 and TRBJ2-1; no firm D call. The CDR3 is made up of 14 amino acids. V lost 5 bases, J lost 8 bases, and 19 bases lay in between. Germline V lookup: CDR1 DFQATT, CDR2 SNEGSKA (reference sequence). CDR3 in DNA: TGCAGTGCTCTAACCCCGACTCGATTCGATGAGCAGTTCTTC. This codes for CSALTPTRFDEQFF.

The table lists this clonotype with a few counts. J is TRBJ2-4 and V is TRBV20-1; tentatively, D is TRBD1 (5 bases). The J call may be incorrect, as the DNA end agrees better with TRBJ2-7. The CDR3 spans 11 residues. Germline CDR1 DFQATT, CDR2 SNEGSKA (reference sequence). Here the CDR3 reads CSATDRYEQYF. As DNA, the CDR3 is TGCAGTGCAACTGACAGATACGAGCAGTACTTC.

The chain links TRBV3-1 to TRBJ2-1; 7 bases align to TRBD2. This CDR3 spans 15 amino acids. Germline loops: CDR1 LGHDT, CDR2 YNNKEL (reference sequence). The V segment lost 4 bases and the J segment 7 bases; nucleotides outside the gene matches: 10. The CDR3 DNA is TGTGCCAGCAGCCCACGTAGGACGCGGGGGAATGAGCAGTTCTTC. This gives the protein CASSPRRTRGNEQFF.

J is TRBJ2-2 and V is TRBV6-1; maybe TRBD2 (6 bases). CDR1 and CDR2 from the germline V gene are MNHNS and SASEGT. This CDR3 is 14 amino acids long. The V end lost 6 bases, the J end lost 8 bases, and 16 bases lay between the germline ends. DNA for the CDR3: TGTGCCAGCAGCTCGGGACTCCCAAAAGGGGAGCTGTTTTTT. Residues: CASSSGLPKGELFF.

The chain joins TRBV25-1 to TRBJ1-5; TRBD1 is a possible D gene (5 bases). CDR1 is MGHDK, CDR2 SYGVNS, per germline. V was shortened by 4 bases and J by 2 bases, with 9 bases between the two germline ends. This CDR3 comprises 14 residues. This CDR3 is CASSGVGGNQPQHF. CDR3 bases: TGTGCCAGCAGTGGGGTGGGGGGCAATCAGCCCCAGCATTTT.

The chain recombines TRBV7-8 with TRBJ2-5; 9 nucleotides agree with TRBD2. The end of the DNA fits TRBJ2-7 better, so the J call may be wrong. The CDR3 runs to 17 residues. The germline V gene has CDR1 SGHVS and CDR2 FQNEAQ. The CDR3 DNA reads TGTGCCAGCAGCTCACTTGCCGGGACTAGCCTATCCTACGAGCAGTACTTC. It translates to CASSSLAGTSLSYEQYF.

A few counts support this clonotype. The J gene is TRBJ2-3, the V gene TRBV20-1; TRBD2 matches 12 bases. Germline lookup yields CDR1 DFQATT and CDR2 SNEGSKA (reference sequence). The CDR3 is made up of 15 amino acids. J gave up 6 bases and V 3 bases, and 7 bases lay outside the gene matches. Written as DNA, the CDR3 is TGCAGTGCTAGCCCCCTAGCGGGGGGGCGGGATACGCAGTATTTT. Protein sequence: CSASPLAGGRDTQYF.

The chain recombines TRBV29-1 with TRBJ2-3, with D maybe TRBD2 (6 bases). V lost 5 bases and J 5 bases, leaving 17 bases between the germline ends. Per germline, CDR1 SQVTM and CDR2 ANQGSEA. The CDR3 contains 14 residues. CDR3 region: CSVSRLALGDTQYF. The CDR3 DNA reads TGCAGCGTTTCCCGCCTAGCGCTCGGAGATACGCAGTATTTT.

V is TRBV6-6 and J is TRBJ2-4; possible D gene TRBD1, 6 bases. The J call is in doubt because the DNA end fits TRBJ2-7 better. This CDR3 has 14 amino acids. CDR1 is MNHNY, CDR2 SVGAGI, per germline (reference sequence). This chain's CDR3 is CASSRQAGFYEQYF. In DNA, the CDR3 is TGTGCCAGCAGTCGACAGGCCGGATTTTACGAGCAGTACTTC.

The chain employs TRBV20-1 and TRBJ2-3, with D uncertain. V lost 3 bases, J lost 4 bases, and 8 bases lay in between. The length of the CDR3 is 12 residues. From germline, CDR1 is DFQATT and CDR2 SNEGSKA (reference sequence). Written as DNA, the CDR3 is TGCAGTGCTAGCTCTGGGTCAGATACGCAGTATTTT. Translating it yields CSASSGSDTQYF.

The chain recombines TRBV12-3 or TRBV12-4 with TRBJ1-2; 7 nucleotides match TRBD1. J lost 8 bases, V lost 3 bases, and 3 bases had no gene match. This CDR3 contains 12 residues. DNA of the CDR3: TGTGCCAGCAGTTTGGGACAGATCGGCTACACCTTC. This encodes CASSLGQIGYTF.

V is TRBV27 and J is TRBJ1-1; no firm D call. The CDR3 length is 16 residues. Germline assignment: CDR1 MNHEY and CDR2 SMNVEV (reference sequence). Between the trimmed V and J ends, which lost 4 bases and 8 bases, there was a span of 23 bases. The CDR3: CASSYLSTAGLIEAFF. CDR3 DNA: TGTGCCAGCAGTTACCTAAGTACGGCAGGCCTCATCGAAGCTTTCTTT.

This clonotype was seen more than once but under ten times. This sequence joins TRBV20-1 and TRBJ2-1, with 10 bases that match TRBD2. The CDR3 extends over 15 amino acids. The junction had 10 bases not matched to a gene; V was cut back by 4 bases and J by 7 bases. The germline gives CDR1 DFQATT, CDR2 SNEGSKA (reference sequence). CDR3 DNA: TGCAGTGCTATTTTGAGCGGGGGGGTGGCTAATGAGCAGTTCTTC. Amino acids: CSAILSGGVANEQFF.

The chain couples TRBV12-3 or TRBV12-4 to TRBJ2-1; 15 nucleotides line up with TRBD2. Losses at the gene ends were 3 bases for V and 4 bases for J; bases not matched to a gene: 7. This CDR3 comprises 18 residues. The CDR3 loop is CASSFGLAGGLGYNEQFF. The CDR3 region has the DNA TGTGCCAGCAGTTTCGGACTAGCGGGAGGGCTGGGTTACAATGAGCAGTTCTTC.

The table lists this clonotype with a few counts. V gene TRBV20-1 combines with J gene TRBJ2-1; 7 bases are a match to TRBD1. The V and J ends lost 2 bases and 9 bases, in that order; junction bases with no gene match: 4. The CDR3 is 12 amino acids. The germline V gene has CDR1 DFQATT and CDR2 SNEGSKA (reference sequence). This CDR3 reads CSARTDRAEQFF. Here the CDR3 DNA reads TGCAGTGCTAGAACCGACAGGGCTGAGCAGTTCTTC.

The chain uses TRBV20-1 and TRBJ2-1, with D unresolved. This CDR3 comprises 15 residues. The germline CDR1 and CDR2 sequences are DFQATT and SNEGSKA (reference sequence). Trimming stripped 5 bases from V and 6 bases from J, with 20 bases between. This chain's CDR3 is CSAPYGSGRGNEQFF. In nucleotides, the CDR3 is TGCAGTGCTCCCTATGGCTCCGGAAGAGGCAATGAGCAGTTCTTC.

The genes are TRBV7-9 and TRBJ1-1, with TRBD1 as a possible D gene (5 bases). Germline V gives CDR1 SEHNR, CDR2 FQNEAQ (reference sequence). The CDR3 is 14 residues long. The V end lost 5 bases, the J end lost 0 bases, and 10 bases lay between the germline ends. As DNA, the CDR3 is TGTGCCAGCAGCGCTCGGGGGATGAACACTGAAGCTTTCTTT. Translation gives CASSARGMNTEAFF.

This clonotype turned up a few times. The rearrangement links TRBV20-1 to TRBJ2-7; D is perhaps TRBD2 (6 bases). From germline, CDR1 is DFQATT and CDR2 SNEGSKA (reference sequence). The germline V and J ends were trimmed by 5 bases and 2 bases, with 13 bases remaining between them. The CDR3 totals 13 residues. The CDR3 protein is CSAGGDLAYEQYF. Here the CDR3 DNA reads TGCAGTGCTGGCGGGGACCTCGCCTACGAGCAGTACTTC.

This clonotype was seen repeatedly, ten times or more. The chain joins TRBV6-6 to TRBJ2-7, with 8 bases identical to TRBD1. This CDR3 comprises 11 residues. The V gene's germline CDR1 is MNHNY and CDR2 SVGAGI (reference sequence). The ends lost 5 bases at V and 6 bases at J; junction bases unmatched: 0. This chain's CDR3 is CASSTGGEQYF. CDR3 in DNA: TGTGCCAGCAGTACAGGGGGCGAGCAGTACTTC.

This clonotype was detected a few times. CDR3 coding DNA: TGTGCCAGCAGTTACTCTCGCGGGAGTGGTACCGGGGAGCTGTTTTTT. Its translation is CASSYSRGSGTGELFF. The rearrangement uses TRBV6-5 and TRBJ2-2, with TRBD2 matching 7 bases. Germline CDR1 MNHEY, CDR2 SVGAGI. The CDR3 totals 16 residues. V lost 0 bases to trimming and J lost 5 bases; unmatched junction nucleotides: 6.

This clonotype was counted once. The chain links TRBV4-1 to TRBJ2-7, with 12 bases lining up with TRBD2. There are 16 residues in the CDR3. Germline V gene lookup returns CDR1 MGHRA and CDR2 YSYEKL. V lost 3 bases to trimming and J lost 6 bases; unmatched junction nucleotides: 9. The CDR3 DNA sequence: TGCGCCAGCAGCCACAGACTAGCGGGAGTCGCCTGCGAGCAGTACTTC. Amino acid sequence: CASSHRLAGVACEQYF.

The rearrangement joins TRBV9 to TRBJ2-3, with no clear D. The CDR3 sequence is 15 residues long. The germline V gene encodes CDR1 SGDLS and CDR2 YYNGEE. The ends were cut back, 0 bases at V and 3 bases at J, with 11 bases in the middle. The CDR3 DNA is TGTGCCAGCAGCGTAGACGGTTTTAGGACAGATACGCAGTATTTT. It is translated as CASSVDGFRTDTQYF.

The J gene is TRBJ2-1, the V gene TRBV6-1, with TRBD1 matching over 10 bases. In germline, CDR1 is MNHNS, CDR2 SASEGT. The CDR3 covers 15 residues. Trimming at V came to 6 bases and at J to 4 bases, leaving 6 bases not matched to a gene. The DNA of the CDR3 is TGTGCCAGCAGGCAAGGGACAGGGGAATACAATGAGCAGTTCTTC. Translating it yields CASRQGTGEYNEQFF.